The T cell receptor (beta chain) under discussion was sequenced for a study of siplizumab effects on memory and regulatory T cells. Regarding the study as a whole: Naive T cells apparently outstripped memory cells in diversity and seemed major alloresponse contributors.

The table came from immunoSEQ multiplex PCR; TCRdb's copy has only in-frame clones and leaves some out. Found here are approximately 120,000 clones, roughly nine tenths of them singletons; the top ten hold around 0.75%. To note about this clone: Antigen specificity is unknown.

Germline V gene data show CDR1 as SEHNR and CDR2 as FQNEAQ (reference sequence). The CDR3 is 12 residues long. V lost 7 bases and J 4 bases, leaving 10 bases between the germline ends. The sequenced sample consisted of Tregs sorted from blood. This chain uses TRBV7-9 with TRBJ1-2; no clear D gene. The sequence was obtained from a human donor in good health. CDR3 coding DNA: TGTGCCAGCACACCCGAGATCTATGGCTACACCTTC. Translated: CASTPEIYGYTF.